A selection of T cell receptor beta chains follows, all from one sample in a study of blood T cell repertoires in COVID-19. The table came from immunoSEQ multiplex PCR; TCRdb's copy has only in-frame clones and leaves some out. The sample has roughly 190,000 clones, about nine tenths seen once. Sequenced input: peripheral blood. The source is a woman aged 55 to 70 with COVID-19, enrolled during active disease. Each CDR3 is given without its conserved first and last residue. The order of the fields is V gene, CDR3 protein.

v_gene: TRBV19; CDR3aa: ATQTSGSSYEQY
v_gene: TRBV19; CDR3aa: ASTELAGNIQY
v_gene: TRBV19; CDR3aa: ASSPGAFLLSYNEQF
v_gene: TRBV10-3; CDR3aa: ANGDSGSLGNEQF
v_gene: TRBV11-2; CDR3aa: ASSQEQGLSTDTQY
v_gene: TRBV5-1; CDR3aa: ASSRTSGPYEQY
v_gene: TRBV14; CDR3aa: ASSTWAGVGNTIY
v_gene: TRBV7-2; CDR3aa: ASSARGLAETQY
v_gene: TRBV7-2; CDR3aa: ASSLARNEQY
v_gene: TRBV5-4; CDR3aa: ASSLGGSGSSYEQY
v_gene: TRBV6-6; CDR3aa: ASSTLAGGGYEQY
v_gene: TRBV7-2; CDR3aa: ASSLGREKNIQY
v_gene: TRBV9; CDR3aa: ASSVGPQGAGGSYEQY
v_gene: TRBV25-1; CDR3aa: ASSGLVKAGELF
v_gene: TRBV27; CDR3aa: ASAGTVSYEQY
v_gene: TRBV30; CDR3aa: AWRVAGVFEQY
v_gene: TRBV5-6; CDR3aa: ASSLGQGRDYGYT
v_gene: TRBV7-2; CDR3aa: ASSLNRGETQY
v_gene: TRBV13; CDR3aa: ASSLGRQNFYEQY
v_gene: TRBV18; CDR3aa: ASSAGQGRPAF
v_gene: TRBV5-1; CDR3aa: ASSLVISGSGESTDTQY
v_gene: TRBV29-1; CDR3aa: SVEGQGLSGYT
v_gene: TRBV4-3; CDR3aa: ASSQDTGRVYEQY
v_gene: TRBV30; CDR3aa: AWTGGGYEQY
v_gene: TRBV6-5; CDR3aa: ASSQTAPINSPLH
v_gene: TRBV4-2; CDR3aa: ASSQDITANYGYT
v_gene: TRBV7-3; CDR3aa: ASSLTGHGNEQF
v_gene: TRBV30; CDR3aa: AWSVSSGGSDTQY
v_gene: TRBV6-5; CDR3aa: ASSYGGGSQPQH
v_gene: TRBV27; CDR3aa: ASSSQVDNYGYT
v_gene: TRBV15; CDR3aa: ATSRVRGSPSYEQY
v_gene: TRBV7-8; CDR3aa: ASSHSVGGGAGYEQY
v_gene: TRBV18; CDR3aa: ASSLVDREGEQY
v_gene: TRBV25-1; CDR3aa: ASSEYYEGRNTEAF
v_gene: TRBV11-2; CDR3aa: ASTPVPGLGEQY
v_gene: TRBV30; CDR3aa: AWSSLRPRRVNYNEQF
v_gene: TRBV28; CDR3aa: ASTLQGVNYGYT
v_gene: TRBV7-9; CDR3aa: ASSATPNYEQY
v_gene: TRBV6-6; CDR3aa: ASSYNPGQHNYGYT
v_gene: TRBV10-1; CDR3aa: ASSETGMGETQY
v_gene: TRBV12-3/TRBV12-4; CDR3aa: ASSLARVNEQF